This T cell receptor (beta chain) was identified in a study of blood T cell repertoires in COVID-19. The CDR3 runs 16 residues. Germline CDR1 is KGHSY and CDR2 is FQNENV. Trimming took 0 bases from V and 2 from J, leaving 11 bases between them. In its sample, this clone was seen a few times. TCRdb's copy holds only in-frame clones and misses some; the assay was immunoSEQ multiplex PCR. Of 65,000 to 90,000 clones in the sample, around 87% are singletons; the top ten hold 2.5% to 3.5%. The clonotype comes from a woman between 45 and 65 years old with active or convalescent COVID-19. Sequencing was carried out using peripheral blood. The chain has TRBV16 and TRBJ1-5; no definite D call. This CDR3 reads CASSQSSGVGNQPQHF. In nucleotides, the CDR3 is TGTGCCAGCAGCCAATCGTCAGGTGTAGGCAATCAGCCCCAGCATTTT.